Reported below is one T cell receptor (beta chain). Assay: immunoSEQ multiplex PCR; the TCRdb copy retains only in-frame clones and omits some. The data contain 150,000 to 200,000 clones, approximately 90% of them singletons. The data derive from a study of control samples from healthy donors and cancer patients. CDR1 GTSNPN and CDR2 SVGIG come from the germline V gene (reference sequence). V gave up 1 base and J gave up 0 bases, with 4 bases separating them. This CDR3 spans 13 amino acids. This sequence was found in a man aged 30 to 45 in good health. The chain couples TRBV30 to TRBJ1-5; no reliable D call. What was sequenced was blood. CDR3 nucleotides: TGTGCCTGGAGTGACACTAGCAATCAGCCCCAGCATTTT. Amino acid sequence: CAWSDTSNQPQHF.